These T cell receptor beta chains were read from a single sample in a study of blood T cell repertoires in COVID-19. Clones were sequenced by immunoSEQ multiplex PCR, and TCRdb holds only the in-frame ones, with some missing. The sample includes 350,000 to 400,000 clones, roughly 87% seen only once; the top ten take approximately 3%. Sequencing input: PBMCs or T cells enriched from blood (not recorded which). The receptors were gathered from a young woman who had recovered from COVID-19. Each CDR3 is given with its conserved first and last residue. The D gene is left open where the match is weak. For some rows the clone size is stated as once, few or many, or as a class when expanded; others skip it.

clone size	V gene	J gene	D gene	CDR3 DNA	CDR3 protein
.	TRBV7-6	TRBJ2-1	TRBD1	TGTGCCAGCAGCTTGGGACCAGGGGGCGTTAGGCATGAGCAGTTCTTC	CASSLGPGGVRHEQFF
.	TRBV19	TRBJ2-7	.	TGTGCCAGTAGTGCCCTGGCGGGATTCCCCCGCGAGCAGTACTTC	CASSALAGFPREQYF
.	TRBV2	TRBJ2-4	TRBD1	TGTGCCAGCAGTGATTTGTCACAGGGGAAAAACATTCAGTACTTC	CASSDLSQGKNIQYF
.	TRBV19	TRBJ1-1	TRBD1	TGTGCCAGTAGTACAAAAGACAGGGGGAACACTGAAGCTTTCTTT	CASSTKDRGNTEAFF
.	TRBV30	TRBJ1-2	.	TGTGCCTGGAGTGTGGGCAGGGAATATGGCTACACCTTC	CAWSVGREYGYTF
.	TRBV5-1	TRBJ1-2	TRBD1	TGCGCCAGCAGCGGCGACAGGGGGATTTATGGCTACACCTTC	CASSGDRGIYGYTF
.	TRBV3-1/TRBV3-2	TRBJ1-1	TRBD1	TGTGCCAGCAGCCACGCCCGGGGACAGGGAAAAGGAGGCACTGAAGCTTTCTTT	CASSHARGQGKGGTEAFF
.	TRBV7-2	TRBJ2-2	.	TGTGCCAGCAGCCCCACAGTGGGCGGGGAGCTGTTTTTT	CASSPTVGGELFF
.	TRBV5-1	TRBJ2-1	.	TGCGCCAGCAGCCTAACGGACAATGAGCAGTTCTTC	CASSLTDNEQFF
.	TRBV3-1/TRBV3-2	TRBJ2-2	.	TGTGCCAGCAGCCAGGGTGACAGGACTCGAGGGGAGCTGTTTTTT	CASSQGDRTRGELFF
.	TRBV7-9	TRBJ1-2	TRBD1	TGTGCCAGCAGTTACTCCGGGACAGGCGGCTACACCTTC	CASSYSGTGGYTF
.	TRBV1	TRBJ2-1	.	TGCACCAGCAGCCGCCTGCCCATAACTAGCGGGATGTACAATGAGCAGTTCTTC	CTSSRLPITSGMYNEQFF
few	TRBV25-1	TRBJ2-6	.	TGTGCCAGCAGTGCACGGGAAGGCCGCCGAGGGGCCAACGTCCTGACTTTC	CASSAREGRRGANVLTF
.	TRBV7-9	TRBJ2-7	.	TGTGCCAGCAGTTTTACTAGCTCCTACGAGCAGTACTTC	CASSFTSSYEQYF
.	TRBV10-3	TRBJ2-7	.	TGTGCCATCACCCCGTCGGCAGAGGTCGGCGAGCAGTACTTC	CAITPSAEVGEQYF
few	TRBV12-5	TRBJ1-2	TRBD1	TGTGCTAGTGGTTTAGGACAGGCCTATGGCTACACCTTC	CASGLGQAYGYTF
.	TRBV2	TRBJ1-2	.	TGTGCCAGCAGCGGTGACTGGGACTATGGCTACACCTTC	CASSGDWDYGYTF
.	TRBV6-5	TRBJ1-2	.	TGTGCCAGCACCGGTGGGGGCTTCTATGGCTACACCTTC	CASTGGGFYGYTF
.	TRBV28	TRBJ1-5	TRBD1	TGTGCCAGCGGGGGGCAGGGGGTTTCCATTTTCTCCCAGCATTTT	CASGGQGVSIFSQHF
.	TRBV11-2	TRBJ1-1	.	TGTGCCAGCAGCCGAGTGCAAGTGAACACTGAAGCTTTCTTT	CASSRVQVNTEAFF